The clone carrying this T cell receptor (beta chain) was seen many times. These data are taken from a study of T-cell reconstitution after alpha-beta-depleted transplantation in children. Unique molecular identifiers were used to barcode this TCRbeta library. TCRdb used MiXCR to reprocess the PCR reads, holding one entry per CDR3 protein. Among 200,000 to 250,000 distinct CDR3 sequences listed, roughly 8% were seen once. The sequence derives from a male patient between 10 and 17 years old who had a stem cell transplant for acute lymphoblastic leukemia, so the T cells may come from the graft donor. This sample comprised PBMCs, mostly from graft donor cells, obtained 180 days after TCRalphabeta/CD19-depleted stem cell transplant.

Here the CDR3 DNA reads TGTGCCAGCAGTTTGGGACAGGATTCGCCTTACGAGCAGTACTTC. This encodes CASSLGQDSPYEQYF. The chain joins TRBV12-3 or TRBV12-4 to TRBJ2-7; TRBD1 agrees at 8 bases. The ends lost 3 bases at V and 4 bases at J; junction bases unmatched: 8. The CDR3 is 15 amino acids.